These T cell receptor beta chains were read from a single sample in a study of OX40 agonist ivuxolimab in advanced cancers. The repertoire was sequenced with immunoSEQ multiplex PCR; TCRdb's copy has only in-frame clones and lacks some. The sample shows 100,000 or so clones, roughly nine tenths of them seen only once. Sequencing used CD4+ or CD8+ T cells sorted from blood, obtained in a trial of the OX40 agonist ivuxolimab. Receptors were obtained from an adult with an advanced solid tumor such as melanoma, head and neck, liver or kidney cancer. Both conserved end residues are part of each CDR3. Each record gives: D gene, J gene, clone size, V gene, CDR3 protein, CDR3 DNA. The D gene is left open where the match is weak. The size entry is marked missing in some rows and otherwise reads once, few, many or a size class.

>.|TRBJ1-1|.|TRBV6-5
CASSYPGTALGAFF
TGTGCCAGCAGTTACCCGGGGACTGCCCTTGGCGCTTTCTTT
>.|TRBJ1-2|.|TRBV19
CASSPTGQTSTNYGYTF
TGTGCCAGTAGTCCCACAGGACAGACTTCTACTAACTATGGCTACACCTTC
>.|TRBJ1-1|.|TRBV28
CASSLYRTGAFF
TGTGCCAGCAGTTTATACCGTACCGGAGCTTTCTTT
>.|TRBJ2-7|.|TRBV7-2
CASSNVRNEQYF
TGTGCCAGCAGTAATGTCCGGAACGAGCAGTACTTC
>TRBD1|TRBJ1-1|.|TRBV6-5
CASSYQPTGVNTEAFF
TGTGCCAGCAGTTACCAGCCGACAGGGGTGAACACTGAAGCTTTCTTT
>.|TRBJ1-2|.|TRBV7-9
CASSLVGGNYGYTF
TGTGCCAGCAGCTTAGTAGGGGGGAACTATGGCTACACCTTC
>.|TRBJ1-5|.|TRBV18
CASSDSKNQPQHF
TGTGCCAGCTCCGACAGTAAGAATCAGCCCCAGCATTTT
>.|TRBJ2-7|.|TRBV27
CASSSGHEQYF
TGTGCCAGCAGTTCCGGACACGAGCAGTACTTC
>TRBD1|TRBJ1-6|.|TRBV4-2
CASSSSPQGLNSPLHF
TGTGCCAGCAGCTCGAGTCCACAGGGGTTAAATTCACCCCTCCACTTT
>.|TRBJ2-5|once|TRBV9
CASSPRSNFQETQYF
TGTGCCAGCAGCCCCCGATCCAATTTCCAAGAGACCCAGTACTTC
>.|TRBJ2-4|once|TRBV6-5
CASSGGGIQYF
TGTGCCAGCAGTGGAGGGGGGATTCAGTACTTC
>.|TRBJ1-2|once|TRBV19
CASSSIFSVRGYTF
TGTGCCAGTTCTAGCATCTTTTCTGTCAGAGGCTACACCTTC
>TRBD1|TRBJ1-1|.|TRBV6-5
CASSYTGGKAEAFF
TGTGCCAGCAGTTATACAGGGGGGAAGGCTGAAGCTTTCTTT
>.|TRBJ1-2|.|TRBV9
CASSISTGNYGYTF
TGTGCCAGCAGTATATCCACAGGGAACTATGGCTACACCTTC
>.|TRBJ2-2|.|TRBV5-8
CASSLWATGELFF
TGTGCCAGCAGCTTGTGGGCCACCGGGGAGCTGTTTTTT
>.|TRBJ2-1|.|TRBV4-3
CASALTHYNEQFF
TGCGCCAGCGCTTTGACCCACTACAATGAGCAGTTCTTC
>.|TRBJ2-7|.|TRBV18
CASSPPEDPGEQYF
TGTGCCAGCTCACCACCCGAGGACCCGGGCGAGCAGTACTTC